These 22 T cell receptor beta chains were all obtained from the same sample, sequenced in a study of T-cell memory formation after mild COVID-19 (dated by TCRdb to the early 2020s). Libraries were made using 5' RACE. The instrument was an Illumina NovaSeq 6000. The raw public reads went through TCRdb reprocessing: fastp at Q25, MiXCR clone calling, in-frame beta chains kept. Identical CDR3 proteins give one entry, which carries the most common genes and DNA. This sample gives tens of thousands of distinct CDR3 sequences in total; 25% to 35% of them show up just once. Around 40% of the sample rests with the top ten. The sequenced sample consisted of PBMCs or a T cell subset sorted from them (not recorded which). The receptors were sampled from a man younger than 35 who had mild COVID-19 (a few samples of this study predate the infection). The sample titles of this study are shuffled in the database, so cell type and time point are left out; the donor was told from shared clones.

V and J are TRBV5-4 and TRBJ2-1, with 7 nucleotides matching TRBD1. With 4 bases clipped from V and 8 bases from J, the junction kept 12 bases outside the gene matches. This CDR3 is 15 amino acids long. Germline V CDR1 and CDR2: SGHNT, YYREEE (reference sequence). CDR3 sequence reads: CASSTGATGPYEQFF. CDR3 nucleotides: TGTGCCAGCAGCACGGGCGCGACAGGGCCCTATGAGCAGTTCTTC.

V usage is TRBV18 and J usage is TRBJ2-7; the D is unclear. CDR1 is KGHSH, CDR2 LQKENI, per germline. V lost 3 bases and J lost 5, with 20 bases in between. The CDR3 is 16 amino acids. CDR3 sequence (DNA): TGTGCCAGCTCACCCTACTCAACCGGTACCCCCCACGAGCAGTACGTC. Its translation is CASSPYSTGTPHEQYV.

This clonotype has only a few counts. The chain links TRBV20-1 to TRBJ1-5; TRBD1 might be the D (6 bases). Germline values: CDR1 DFQATT, CDR2 SNEGSKA (reference sequence). V lost 5 bases and J lost 3, with 11 bases in between. This CDR3 is built from 13 residues. CDR3 bases: TGCAGTGCTCTGGACAGATACAATCAGCCCCAGCATTTT. Translation gives CSALDRYNQPQHF.

V usage is TRBV7-9 and J usage is TRBJ1-2, with D uncertain. The CDR3 loop spans 12 amino acids. Germline V lookup: CDR1 SEHNR, CDR2 FQNEAQ (reference sequence). Trimming cost V 4 bases and J 8 bases, with 11 bases left between them. For the CDR3, the DNA is TGTGCCAGCAGCTCGGAGAACACCGGCTACACCTTC. It codes for CASSSENTGYTF.

V gene TRBV6-5 combines with J gene TRBJ2-1; D is possibly TRBD1 (6 bases). Trimming pared 7 bases from V and 5 bases from J, leaving 12 bases between. In germline, CDR1 is MNHEY, CDR2 SVGAGI. The CDR3 totals 13 residues. The CDR3: CASTPGQNNEQFF. CDR3 in DNA: TGTGCCAGCACCCCTGGACAGAACAATGAGCAGTTCTTC.

The V call is TRBV4-3, the J call TRBJ2-1; 11 positions match TRBD2. J was trimmed by 8 bases and V by 4 bases; bases with no gene match: 10. The CDR3 has 16 amino acids. Germline V gene data show CDR1 as LGHNA and CDR2 as YSLEER. This chain's CDR3 is CASSPRTSGGSHEQFF. The CDR3 DNA is TGCGCCAGCAGCCCGCGAACTAGCGGGGGTTCCCATGAGCAGTTCTTC.

This rearrangement joins TRBV29-1 to TRBJ2-7, with 9 bases matching TRBD1. This CDR3 is 14 amino acids long. The V and J ends lost 7 bases and 6 bases, in that order; junction bases with no gene match: 13. Germline V gene data show CDR1 as SQVTM and CDR2 as ANQGSEA. As DNA, the CDR3 is TGCAGCGCCTCAGCATTGGACAGGGGCGGCGAGCAGTACTTC. Protein product: CSASALDRGGEQYF.

The V call is TRBV18, the J call TRBJ2-5; tentatively, D is TRBD1 or TRBD2 (5 bases each). V gave up 0 bases and J gave up 5 bases, with 13 bases separating them. CDR3 length: 15 amino acids. Germline CDR1 and CDR2: KGHSH and LQKENI. CDR3 bases: TGTGCCAGCTCACCACCTAAGGGGAGCAGTGAGACCCAGTACTTC. Amino acids: CASSPPKGSSETQYF.

Only a few counts were recorded for this clonotype. For the CDR3, the DNA is TGTGCCAGCAGCTCGGGACTTATCCGCACAGATACGCAGTATTTT. Encoded protein: CASSSGLIRTDTQYF. V usage is TRBV9 and J usage is TRBJ2-3; maybe TRBD2 (6 bases). The CDR3 sequence is 15 residues long. Germline V CDR1 and CDR2: SGDLS, YYNGEE. The V end lost 4 bases, the J end lost 1 base, and 13 bases lay between the germline ends.

This clonotype has just a few counts. V gene TRBV5-4 combines with J gene TRBJ2-3; 8 positions agree with TRBD2. Germline values: CDR1 SGHNT, CDR2 YYREEE (reference sequence). V lost 0 bases to trimming and J lost 3 bases; unmatched junction nucleotides: 3. CDR3 size: 15 residues. CDR3 bases: TGTGCCAGCAGCTTGGTTAGCGGGGTTACAGATACGCAGTATTTT. The encoded protein is CASSLVSGVTDTQYF.

This clonotype was detected only a few times. This chain links TRBV4-1 with TRBJ2-7, with D possibly called TRBD1 or TRBD2 (6 bases each). The germline V gene encodes CDR1 MGHRA and CDR2 YSYEKL. The CDR3 extends over 16 amino acids. Trimming shortened V by 4 bases and J by 6 bases, and 22 bases separated the two germline ends. The CDR3 loop is CASSLVRGGPLSEQYF. DNA for the CDR3: TGCGCCAGCAGCCTAGTTCGAGGGGGGCCTCTGAGCGAGCAGTACTTC.

This clonotype has more than one count but fewer than ten. The chain links TRBV20-1 to TRBJ2-1; maybe TRBD2 (5 bases). Trimming took 3 bases from V and 5 from J, leaving 8 bases between them. CDR1 is DFQATT, CDR2 SNEGSKA, per germline (reference sequence). There are 12 residues in the CDR3. Here the CDR3 reads CSASLADNEQFF. The CDR3 DNA reads TGCAGTGCTAGCCTAGCAGACAATGAGCAGTTCTTC.

The rearrangement uses TRBV6-1 and TRBJ2-1, with 10 bases fitting TRBD2. The CDR3 length is 17 residues. The germline V gene has CDR1 MNHNS and CDR2 SASEGT. The junction had 8 bases not matched to a gene; V was cut back by 2 bases and J by 4 bases. CDR3 sequence: CASSENPPLAGYNEQFF. The DNA for the CDR3 is TGTGCCAGCAGTGAAAACCCCCCACTAGCGGGGTACAATGAGCAGTTCTTC.

This rearrangement joins TRBV5-1 to TRBJ2-1; TRBD2 might be the D (6 bases). Trimming removed 4 bases at V and 5 bases at J, with 25 bases between. The CDR3 loop spans 18 amino acids. Germline loops: CDR1 SGHRS, CDR2 YFSETQ. The CDR3 region has the DNA TGCGCCAGCAGCGTTCGCCCCCGGGACTCCAACCCCCACAATGAGCAGTTCTTC. Amino acids: CASSVRPRDSNPHNEQFF.

The J gene is TRBJ2-5, the V gene TRBV11-2, with a weak D call TRBD1 (5 bases). This CDR3 is built from 14 residues. The germline V and J ends were trimmed by 5 bases and 5 bases, with 15 bases remaining between them. Germline V gene data show CDR1 as SGHAT and CDR2 as FQNNGV. The CDR3 sequence is CASSPTSGRETQYF. DNA of the CDR3: TGTGCCAGCAGCCCCACCTCAGGGCGGGAGACCCAGTACTTC.

This clonotype has only a few counts. The chain uses TRBV19 and TRBJ2-1, with 8 bases fitting TRBD1. This CDR3 is 15 amino acids long. Germline V lookup: CDR1 LNHDA, CDR2 SQIVND (reference sequence). V shed 4 bases, J shed 5 bases, and the junction held 7 bases outside the gene matches. DNA for the CDR3: TGTGCCAGTAGTAAGGAGACAGGGGTCCACAATGAGCAGTTCTTC. Protein product: CASSKETGVHNEQFF.

The J gene is TRBJ2-5, the V gene TRBV21-1. TRBV21-1 is a pseudogene locus. This CDR3 region has 11 residues. CDR3 protein: CAKIPRETQYF. Here the CDR3 DNA reads TGTGCCAAAATTCCCAGGGAGACCCAGTACTTC.

This clonotype was recorded a few times. The chain employs TRBV20-1 and TRBJ2-1; tentative D call: TRBD2 (7 bases). Deletions cut 6 bases from V and 0 bases from J, with 15 bases between. The CDR3 contains 15 residues. Germline V CDR1 and CDR2: DFQATT, SNEGSKA (reference sequence). For the CDR3, the DNA is TGCAGTGCCCGCAAGGGGGGGAGCTCCTACAATGAGCAGTTCTTC. Encoded protein: CSARKGGSSYNEQFF.

A single count supports this clonotype. V is TRBV7-8 and J is TRBJ2-7; perhaps TRBD2 as D (5 bases). Germline V lookup: CDR1 SGHVS, CDR2 FQNEAQ. Trimming cost V 5 bases and J 2 bases, with 13 bases left between them. This CDR3 spans 14 amino acids. Here the CDR3 reads CASSPGISAYEQYV. The CDR3 nucleotides read TGTGCCAGCAGCCCCGGGATCTCCGCCTACGAGCAGTACGTC.

This clonotype was detected a few times. The chain combines TRBV20-1 with TRBJ1-5; a possible D gene is TRBD1 (5 bases). The CDR3 is 14 amino acids. The germline V gene encodes CDR1 DFQATT and CDR2 SNEGSKA (reference sequence). Trimming left V 0 bases short and J 4 bases short, with 10 bases between. The CDR3 bases are TGCAGTGCTAGAGACGGGGCAGAGAATCAGCCCCAGCATTTT. Translating it yields CSARDGAENQPQHF.

The V and J genes are TRBV27 and TRBJ2-7; 7 bases fit TRBD2. Per germline, CDR1 MNHEY and CDR2 SMNVEV (reference sequence). After removal of 4 bases from V and 3 bases from J, the junction contained 6 bases not matched to a gene. The CDR3 is 14 residues long. The CDR3 loop reads CASSSWSGGYEQYV. CDR3 DNA: TGTGCCAGCAGTTCATGGTCGGGGGGCTACGAGCAGTACGTC.

This clonotype was seen ten or more times. The rearrangement joins TRBV6-5 to TRBJ2-3; maybe TRBD2 (6 bases). CDR3 length: 13 residues. Germline values: CDR1 MNHEY, CDR2 SVGAGI. Between the trimmed V and J ends, which lost 9 bases and 8 bases, there was a span of 18 bases. The CDR3 region is CASTELNGGTQYF. In nucleotides, the CDR3 is TGTGCCAGTACTGAACTAAACGGGGGTACGCAGTATTTT.